A single sample gave rise to the 20 T cell receptor beta chains below, sequenced in a study of cytomegalovirus exposure and HLA in healthy donors. Measured with immunoSEQ multiplex PCR; TCRdb has only the in-frame clones, and not every one. The table includes some 41,000 clones, 93% detected once. Material for sequencing was PBMCs. The source of these receptors is a young woman in good health and CMV-seronegative.

The chain employs TRBV7-9 and TRBJ2-2; 8 bases are a match to TRBD2. The length of the CDR3 is 14 residues. Germline assignment: CDR1 SEHNR and CDR2 FQNEAQ (reference sequence). The J segment lost 3 bases and the V segment lost 5 bases, leaving 2 bases of the junction unmatched. The CDR3 loop reads CASSPGGHTGELFF. The CDR3 DNA reads as TGTGCCAGCAGCCCGGGGGGGCACACCGGGGAGCTGTTTTTT.

The V gene is TRBV11-2, the J gene TRBJ2-1; 10 bases fit TRBD2. Germline values: CDR1 SGHAT, CDR2 FQNNGV. J was trimmed by 6 bases and V by 4 bases; bases with no gene match: 9. This CDR3 has 16 amino acids. CDR3 protein: CASSSVSGRMGNEQFF. The CDR3 DNA is TGTGCCAGCAGCTCAGTTAGCGGGAGGATGGGCAATGAGCAGTTCTTC.

The chain carries TRBV7-3 and TRBJ1-2, with D perhaps matching TRBD1 (6 bases). CDR1 is SGHTA, CDR2 FQGTGA, per germline. V dropped 5 bases and J dropped 1 base, with 11 bases sitting between them. The CDR3 spans 14 residues. The CDR3 DNA reads as TGTGCCAGCAGCGCGACAGGATTTAACTATGGCTACACCTTC. Amino acids: CASSATGFNYGYTF.

This chain links TRBV2 with TRBJ1-2, with 8 nucleotides matching TRBD1. The trim removed 5 bases at V and 7 bases at J, leaving 6 bases unmatched. Per germline, CDR1 SNHLY and CDR2 FYNNEI. CDR3 length equals 13 residues. The chain's CDR3 is CASSPGTGRGYTF. The CDR3 DNA reads TGTGCCAGCAGTCCCGGGACAGGACGTGGCTACACCTTC. Filled out from reference TRBV2 and TRBJ1-2, the complete variable domain reads EPEVTQTPSHQVTQMGQEVILRCVPISNHLYFYWYRQILGQKVEFLVSFYNNEISEKSEIFDDQFSVERPDGSNFTLKIRSTKLEDSAMYFCASSPGTGRGYTFGSGTRLTVV.

This sequence joins TRBV2 and TRBJ2-1; 8 nucleotides align to TRBD2. Losses at the gene ends were 4 bases for V and 7 bases for J; bases not matched to a gene: 6. Germline V gene lookup returns CDR1 SNHLY and CDR2 FYNNEI. This CDR3 contains 14 residues. CDR3 amino acids: CASSVGLAGNEQFF. The CDR3 DNA sequence: TGTGCCAGCAGTGTAGGACTAGCCGGGAATGAGCAGTTCTTC.

The chain employs TRBV2 and TRBJ2-7; D unclear. V lost 10 bases, J lost 2 bases, and 12 bases lay in between. The CDR3 runs to 12 residues. Germline V gene lookup returns CDR1 SNHLY and CDR2 FYNNEI. In DNA form, the CDR3 reads TGTGCCATGAGAGGTCAGACCTACGAGCAGTACTTC. The encoded protein is CAMRGQTYEQYF.

This chain links TRBV5-1 with TRBJ2-5; 10 nucleotides align to TRBD2. V was clipped by 1 base and J by 7 bases; unmatched bases: 10. Germline lookup yields CDR1 SGHRS and CDR2 YFSETQ. The CDR3 loop spans 16 amino acids. In DNA form, the CDR3 reads TGCGCCAGCAGCTTGTGGACTAGCGGTTACGCGGGGACCCAGTACTTC. Translated: CASSLWTSGYAGTQYF.

This chain joins TRBV28 and TRBJ2-1; D is unclear. The CDR3 has 14 amino acids. Per the germline V gene, CDR1 is MDHEN and CDR2 is SYDVKM. V lost 1 base and J 6 bases, leaving 10 bases between the germline ends. The CDR3 sequence is CASSLYAGSNEQFF. For the CDR3, the DNA is TGTGCCAGCAGTTTATACGCAGGATCCAATGAGCAGTTCTTC.

This chain joins TRBV5-1 and TRBJ2-1, with 8 bases lining up with TRBD1. With 0 bases clipped from V and 8 bases from J, the junction kept 4 bases outside the gene matches. Germline CDR1 SGHRS, CDR2 YFSETQ. The CDR3 has 14 residues. CDR3 nucleotides: TGCGCCAGCAGCTTGGGACAGGGGACCGATGAGCAGTTCTTC. Amino acids: CASSLGQGTDEQFF.

This chain connects TRBV7-9 to TRBJ2-6; perhaps TRBD2 as D (5 bases). The CDR3 contains 14 residues. Trimming cost V 7 bases and J 0 bases, with 7 bases left between them. Germline CDR1 reads SEHNR; CDR2 reads FQNEAQ (reference sequence). In nucleotides, the CDR3 is TGTGCCAGCACCGGGGACTCTGGGGCCAACGTCCTGACTTTC. Protein product: CASTGDSGANVLTF.

The rearrangement uses TRBV6-1 and TRBJ1-2; possibly TRBD1 for D (5 bases). This CDR3 spans 13 amino acids. Trimming pared 3 bases from V and 3 bases from J, leaving 8 bases between. CDR1 is MNHNS and CDR2 is SASEGT in the germline V gene. The CDR3 loop reads CASSDIGDYGYTF. The CDR3, as DNA: TGTGCCAGCAGTGATATAGGGGACTATGGCTACACCTTC.

This chain uses TRBV28 with TRBJ1-1; D gene unclear. Germline CDR1 and CDR2: MDHEN and SYDVKM. Trimming removed 2 bases from V and 5 bases from J, with 9 bases in between. This CDR3 region has 13 residues. CDR3: CASSLIRETEAFF. Written as DNA, the CDR3 is TGTGCCAGCAGTTTAATAAGGGAGACTGAAGCTTTCTTT. Full variable domain (rest looked up from reference TRBV28 and TRBJ1-1): DVKVTQSSRYLVKRTGEKVFLECVQDMDHENMFWYRQDPGLGLRLIYFSYDVKMKEKGDIPEGYSVSREKKERFSLILESASTNQTSMYLCASSLIRETEAFFGQGTRLTVV.

This clone was seen only a few times. The V call is TRBV6-1, the J call TRBJ1-1; TRBD1 might be the D (6 bases). The CDR3 is 13 residues long. Between the trimmed V and J ends, which lost 2 bases and 3 bases, there was a span of 7 bases. The germline CDR1 and CDR2 sequences are MNHNS and SASEGT. CDR3 DNA: TGTGCCAGCAGTGAACAGGGGTACACTGAAGCTTTCTTT. Amino acid sequence: CASSEQGYTEAFF.

The chain links TRBV30 to TRBJ1-2; the match to TRBD1 covers 9 bases. The J segment lost 1 base and the V segment lost 5 bases, leaving 17 bases of the junction unmatched. Germline CDR1 reads GTSNPN; CDR2 reads SVGIG (reference sequence). This CDR3 comprises 18 residues. The CDR3 DNA reads TGTGCCTGGCAAAACTCCTACCTACAGGGGGCGAATAACTATGGCTACACCTTC. It specifies CAWQNSYLQGANNYGYTF.

V gene TRBV27 combines with J gene TRBJ2-5; the match to TRBD2 covers 13 bases. The CDR3 totals 16 residues. Germline assignment: CDR1 MNHEY and CDR2 SMNVEV (reference sequence). With 4 bases clipped from V and 4 bases from J, the junction kept 6 bases outside the gene matches. For the CDR3, the DNA is TGTGCCAGCAGTTCCCGGACTAGCGGGAGTAGAGAGACCCAGTACTTC. Its translation: CASSSRTSGSRETQYF.

The chain employs TRBV6-5 and TRBJ1-2; 7 nucleotides align to TRBD1. Trimming at V came to 4 bases and at J to 2 bases, leaving 7 bases not matched to a gene. Germline V CDR1 and CDR2: MNHEY, SVGAGI. The CDR3 is 15 amino acids. CDR3 nucleotides: TGTGCCAGCAGTTTCCTAGGACAGGCAAACTATGGCTACACCTTC. It is translated as CASSFLGQANYGYTF.

The rearrangement uses TRBV10-2 and TRBJ2-1, with TRBD2 matching 9 bases. V trimming: 0 bases; J trimming: 8 bases; junction bases outside the gene matches: 14. The CDR3 consists of 18 residues. CDR1 WSHSY and CDR2 SAAADI come from the germline V gene. As DNA, the CDR3 is TGCGCCAGCAGTGAGTCCCGAAGTAGGGCGGGAGGGCCCGATGAGCAGTTCTTC. It codes for CASSESRSRAGGPDEQFF.

The rearrangement uses TRBV5-4 and TRBJ2-1; TRBD2 might be the D (6 bases). The CDR3 is 16 residues long. The germline gives CDR1 SGHNT, CDR2 YYREEE (reference sequence). Deletions cut 2 bases from V and 5 bases from J, with 17 bases between. CDR3 coding DNA: TGTGCCAGCAGCTTAGGTAGCGGAACCCTCCACAATGAGCAGTTCTTC. Its protein product is CASSLGSGTLHNEQFF.

The chain combines TRBV5-1 with TRBJ2-7, with D tentatively TRBD2 (6 bases). The CDR3 spans 15 residues. V dropped 4 bases and J dropped 2 bases, with 16 bases sitting between them. Looked up from germline, CDR1 is SGHRS and CDR2 is YFSETQ. In DNA, the CDR3 is TGCGCCAGCAGCCCTCCGGGACGGGAGCCCTACGAGCAGTACTTC. It yields the protein CASSPPGREPYEQYF. Complete variable domain (other parts from reference TRBV5-1 and TRBJ2-7): KAGVTQTPRYLIKTRGQQVTLSCSPISGHRSVSWYQQTPGQGLQFLFEYFSETQRNKGNFPGRFSGRQFSNSRSEMNVSTLELGDSALYLCASSPPGREPYEQYFGPGTRLTVT.

This clone was seen only a few times. The rearrangement joins TRBV10-2 to TRBJ2-7, with TRBD2 matching 7 bases. The V gene end was trimmed by 0 bases and the J gene end by 3 bases; junction bases not matched to a gene: 2. The CDR3 runs to 14 residues. CDR1 is WSHSY and CDR2 is SAAADI in the germline V gene. CDR3 sequence: CASSESTSLYEQYF. DNA of the CDR3: TGCGCCAGCAGTGAGTCGACTAGCCTCTACGAGCAGTACTTC.